This TCR beta chain was sequenced in a study of T-cell reconstitution after alpha-beta-depleted transplantation in children. Preparation of the TCRbeta library was carried out with unique molecular identifiers. Using its own MiXCR run on the PCR reads, TCRdb lists one record per CDR3 protein. In the table there are 500,000 or so distinct CDR3 sequences, over 25% of which are singletons. V lost 5 bases, J lost 3 bases, and 13 bases lay in between. The CDR3 runs to 14 residues. Germline assignment: CDR1 LNHDA and CDR2 SQIVND (reference sequence). The J gene is TRBJ1-1, the V gene TRBV19, with D possibly being TRBD1 (5 bases). The origin of this receptor is a human donor who donated a stem cell graft to a child with aplastic anemia. The sequencing used PBMCs from the stem cell graft donor, collected from the stem cell graft. The CDR3 sequence is CASSPGFADTEAFF. Written as DNA, the CDR3 is TGTGCCAGTAGTCCAGGGTTTGCGGACACTGAAGCTTTCTTT.